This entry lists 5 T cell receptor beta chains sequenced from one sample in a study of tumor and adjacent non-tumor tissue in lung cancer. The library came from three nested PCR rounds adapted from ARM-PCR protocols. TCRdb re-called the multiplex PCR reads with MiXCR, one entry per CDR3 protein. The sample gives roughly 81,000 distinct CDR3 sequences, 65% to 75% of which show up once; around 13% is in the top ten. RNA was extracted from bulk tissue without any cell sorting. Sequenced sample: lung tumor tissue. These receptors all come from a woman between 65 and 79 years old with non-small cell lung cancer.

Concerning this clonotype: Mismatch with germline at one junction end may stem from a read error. The CDR3 reads CASSLGEGSYNEQIF. The DNA for the CDR3 is TGTGCCAGCAGCTTAGGAGAGGGCTCCTACAATGAGCAGATCTTC. The chain uses TRBV11-2 and TRBJ2-1; D is perhaps TRBD2 (5 bases). Germline V CDR1 and CDR2: SGHAT, FQNNGV. The CDR3 extends over 15 amino acids.

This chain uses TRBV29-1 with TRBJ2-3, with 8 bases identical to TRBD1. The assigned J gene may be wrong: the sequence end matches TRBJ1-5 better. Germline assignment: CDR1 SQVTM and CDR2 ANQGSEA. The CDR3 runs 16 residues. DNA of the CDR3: TGCAGCGTTGAAGACGCCGGGACAGGCCCCCCAGATACACAGCATTTT. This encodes CSVEDAGTGPPDTQHF.

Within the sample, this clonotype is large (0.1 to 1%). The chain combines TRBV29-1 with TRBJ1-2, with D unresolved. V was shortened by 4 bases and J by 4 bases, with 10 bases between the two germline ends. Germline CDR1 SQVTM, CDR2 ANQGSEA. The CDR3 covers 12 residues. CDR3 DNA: TGCAGCGTTGTCTCCTCAGGCTATGGCTACACCTTC. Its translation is CSVVSSGYGYTF. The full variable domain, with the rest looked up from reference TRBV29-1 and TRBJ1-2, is SAVISQKPSRDICQRGTSLTIQCQVDSQVTMMFWYRQQPGQSLTLIATANQGSEATYESGFVIDKFPISRPNLTFSTLTVSNMSPEDSSIYLCSVVSSGYGYTFGSGTRLTVV.

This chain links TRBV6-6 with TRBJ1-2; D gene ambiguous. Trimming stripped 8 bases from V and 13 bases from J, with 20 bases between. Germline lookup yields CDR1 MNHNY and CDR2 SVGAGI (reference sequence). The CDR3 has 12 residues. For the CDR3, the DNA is TGTGCCAGCGAGGTGGGTGGAACTGTCCTCACCTTC. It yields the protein CASEVGGTVLTF.

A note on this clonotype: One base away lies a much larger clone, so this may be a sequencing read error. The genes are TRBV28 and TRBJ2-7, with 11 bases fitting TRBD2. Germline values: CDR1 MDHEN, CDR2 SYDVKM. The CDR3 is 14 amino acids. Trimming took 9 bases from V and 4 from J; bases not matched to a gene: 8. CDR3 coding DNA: TGTGCCAGGACCGTTAGCGGGGGGGGGTACGAGCAGTACTTC. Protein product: CARTVSGGGYEQYF.